The 11 T cell receptor beta chains reported below all come from one sample, sequenced in a study of T cell changes during pregnancy in multiple sclerosis. Clones were read by immunoSEQ multiplex PCR, and TCRdb kept only the in-frame ones, dropping some. There are almost 95,000 clones in the sample; around 90% occur only once, and more than 1.5% lies in the top ten. Sequencing used peripheral blood, obtained in the first trimester of pregnancy. The source of these receptors is a female donor with multiple sclerosis, enrolled in a pregnancy study.

Here the CDR3 DNA reads TGTGCCAGCAGCTCCCCCCTTGACAGTTCCTCCTACGAGCAGTACTTC. Translating it yields CASSSPLDSSSYEQYF. This chain joins TRBV7-6 and TRBJ2-7; weak D call: TRBD1 (5 bases). The CDR3 spans 16 residues. V shed 4 bases and J shed 0 bases, with 16 bases lying between them. Looked up from germline, CDR1 is SGHVS and CDR2 is FNYEAQ.

The chain has TRBV29-1 and TRBJ1-1; 7 nucleotides align to TRBD1. Germline trimming cut 4 bases from V and 0 bases from J; bases unmatched to any gene: 2. The CDR3 consists of 13 residues. CDR1 SQVTM and CDR2 ANQGSEA come from the germline V gene. In DNA form, the CDR3 reads TGCAGCGTTGTCACAGGGGTGAACACTGAAGCTTTCTTT. Protein product: CSVVTGVNTEAFF.

V usage is TRBV10-2 and J usage is TRBJ2-1; TRBD2 matches 7 bases. J lost 4 bases, V lost 7 bases, and 10 bases had no gene match. CDR3 size: 15 residues. Germline V gene sequence: CDR1 WSHSY, CDR2 SAAADI. The CDR3: CASTPGTGGYNEQFF. The CDR3 DNA reads as TGCGCCAGCACTCCCGGGACGGGAGGATACAATGAGCAGTTCTTC.

The J gene is TRBJ2-3, the V gene TRBV4-1; 7 bases align to TRBD1. The germline V gene encodes CDR1 MGHRA and CDR2 YSYEKL. CDR3 size: 14 residues. The junction had 2 bases not matched to a gene; V was cut back by 1 base and J by 4 bases. This CDR3 reads CASSQAQGADTQYF. The CDR3 region has the DNA TGCGCCAGCAGCCAAGCCCAGGGGGCAGATACGCAGTATTTT.

The chain employs TRBV5-8 and TRBJ2-1; 9 nucleotides line up with TRBD1. The CDR3 runs 15 residues. Germline values: CDR1 SGHTS, CDR2 YDEGEE. With V trimmed by 3 bases and J by 6 bases, 7 bases remained unmatched. The CDR3 coding sequence is TGTGCCAGCAGCTGGGGACAGGGTATAGGCAATGAGCAGTTCTTC. It specifies CASSWGQGIGNEQFF. Full variable domain (outside the CDR3, taken from reference TRBV5-8 and TRBJ2-1): EAGVTQSPTHLIKTRGQQATLRCSPISGHTSVYWYQQALGLGLQFLLWYDEGEERNRGNFPPRFSGRQFPNYSSELNVNALELEDSALYLCASSWGQGIGNEQFFGPGTRLTVL.

The V and J genes are TRBV28 and TRBJ1-2, with 7 bases aligning to TRBD1. This CDR3 comprises 15 residues. Germline loops: CDR1 MDHEN, CDR2 SYDVKM. With V trimmed by 2 bases and J by 4 bases, 7 bases remained unmatched. The CDR3 DNA sequence: TGTGCCAGCAGTTTACCATTGGGACAGCTCTATGGCTACACCTTC. This translates into CASSLPLGQLYGYTF.

The V call is TRBV2, the J call TRBJ1-2; 7 bases map to TRBD1. The CDR3 runs to 12 residues. CDR1 is SNHLY and CDR2 is FYNNEI in the germline V gene. With V trimmed by 3 bases and J by 12 bases, 7 bases remained unmatched. CDR3 amino acids: CASSDKGAGDTF. In nucleotides, the CDR3 is TGTGCCAGCAGTGATAAGGGGGCGGGCGACACCTTC.

The rearrangement joins TRBV5-1 to TRBJ2-1, with 9 positions matching TRBD2. Losses at the gene ends were 0 bases for V and 0 bases for J; bases not matched to a gene: 4. This CDR3 has 17 residues. Germline lookup yields CDR1 SGHRS and CDR2 YFSETQ. CDR3 DNA: TGCGCCAGCAGCTTGGCGGGACTAGCCCTCTCCTACAATGAGCAGTTCTTC. Protein: CASSLAGLALSYNEQFF.

V is TRBV13 and J is TRBJ2-1; tentative D call: TRBD1 (5 bases). CDR1 and CDR2 (germline): PRHDT, FYEKMQ (reference sequence). This CDR3 region has 13 residues. Deletions cut 5 bases from V and 4 bases from J, with 9 bases between. The CDR3 nucleotides are TGTGCCAGCAGCGTACAGGTTTACAATGAGCAGTTCTTC. Its translation is CASSVQVYNEQFF.

This clone was seen once. V and J are TRBV5-1 and TRBJ2-5; 9 bases map to TRBD2. With 4 bases clipped from V and 4 bases from J, the junction kept 11 bases outside the gene matches. CDR1 and CDR2 from the germline V gene are SGHRS and YFSETQ. The CDR3 totals 16 residues. The CDR3 is CASSSDSGSSVETQYF. For the CDR3, the DNA is TGCGCCAGCAGCAGCGATAGCGGGAGTAGTGTAGAGACCCAGTACTTC.

In the case of this clone: A junction end diverges from the germline sequence, so it may reflect a read error. J is TRBJ2-2 and V is TRBV25-1; TRBD2 aligns across 12 bases. Germline V gene sequence: CDR1 MGHDK, CDR2 SYGVNS. The CDR3 has 16 amino acids. In DNA, the CDR3 is TGTGTCAGCAGTCCCTCCGGACTAGCGGGGACCGGGGAGCTGTTTTTT. It codes for CVSSPSGLAGTGELFF.